Shown below are 31 T cell receptor beta chains from a single sample sequenced in a study of blood T cells in healthy people across ages. Primers used in a second PCR of roughly 6 to 11 cycles were a sample-barcoded 5' primer and a J-beta primer mix. TCRdb used MiXCR to reprocess the 5' RACE reads, holding one entry per CDR3 protein. Among about 1.8 million distinct CDR3 sequences, around 50% were seen once, and the ten largest hold about 2.1%. Sequencing input: blood. The receptor source for this set is a woman aged 40 to 55 in good health.

This clonotype was counted a few times. The chain recombines TRBV20-1 with TRBJ1-6, with D unresolved. CDR3 length: 15 amino acids. Germline values: CDR1 DFQATT, CDR2 SNEGSKA (reference sequence). V dropped 3 bases and J dropped 8 bases, with 17 bases sitting between them. The CDR3 is CSARSGGVGHSPLHF. CDR3 DNA: TGCAGTGCTAGGTCCGGCGGGGTCGGTCATTCACCCCTCCACTTT.

The chain combines TRBV9 with TRBJ2-3; 11 positions match TRBD2. The V gene's germline CDR1 is SGDLS and CDR2 YYNGEE. The CDR3 sequence is 18 residues long. V was clipped by 1 base and J by 0 bases; unmatched bases: 7. The CDR3 nucleotides read TGTGCCAGCAGCGTAAGGGCTAGCGGGGGGACTAGCACAGATACGCAGTATTTT. Amino acids: CASSVRASGGTSTDTQYF.

This clonotype was counted a few times. The chain couples TRBV27 to TRBJ2-1, with D hard to call. Germline V gene data show CDR1 as MNHEY and CDR2 as SMNVEV (reference sequence). This CDR3 is built from 15 residues. V was clipped by 5 bases and J by 4 bases, with 15 bases between them. CDR3 sequence reads: CASSLGTNRYNEQFF. CDR3 nucleotides: TGTGCCAGCAGTCTAGGTACTAACCGTTACAATGAGCAGTTCTTC.

The chain links TRBV20-1 to TRBJ2-7; D remains unclear. CDR1 is DFQATT, CDR2 SNEGSKA, per germline (reference sequence). CDR3 length: 13 residues. V was clipped by 0 bases and J by 3 bases, with 9 bases between them. CDR3 sequence reads: CSARDPRGYEQYF. DNA for the CDR3: TGCAGTGCTAGAGATCCGAGAGGCTACGAGCAGTACTTC.

The table lists this clonotype with a few counts. The J gene is TRBJ2-3, the V gene TRBV20-1, with TRBD2 as a possible D gene (7 bases). V lost 0 bases to trimming and J lost 1 base, with 11 bases between them. From germline, CDR1 is DFQATT and CDR2 SNEGSKA (reference sequence). CDR3 length: 15 amino acids. The CDR3 bases are TGCAGTGCTAGAGAGGCGGGGGCACGCACAGATACGCAGTATTTT. It encodes CSAREAGARTDTQYF.

This clonotype has only one observation. The V gene is TRBV6-2 or TRBV6-3, the J gene TRBJ2-1, with 7 bases identical to TRBD1. CDR1 and CDR2 (germline): MNHEY, SVGEGT. V trimming: 6 bases; J trimming: 6 bases; junction bases outside the gene matches: 20. The CDR3 spans 18 residues. CDR3 amino acids: CASSDRLSGDSRGNEQFF. CDR3 nucleotide sequence: TGTGCCAGCAGCGATCGCCTCTCCGGGGACAGTAGGGGCAATGAGCAGTTCTTC.

This chain connects TRBV6-5 to TRBJ1-6; D may be TRBD1 (5 bases). The CDR3 is 14 residues long. Trimming pared 5 bases from V and 10 bases from J, leaving 15 bases between. Germline values: CDR1 MNHEY, CDR2 SVGAGI. The CDR3 reads CASSLSRDLSPLHF. The CDR3 DNA sequence: TGTGCCAGCAGTCTCTCCAGGGATTTATCACCCCTCCACTTT.

In this sample, this clonotype turned up a few times. This sequence joins TRBV20-1 and TRBJ2-2; D gene ambiguous. The CDR3 is 10 residues long. The V and J ends lost 7 bases and 5 bases respectively, with 5 bases between them. Germline V lookup: CDR1 DFQATT, CDR2 SNEGSKA (reference sequence). CDR3 residues: CSVLTGELFF. The DNA for the CDR3 is TGCAGTGTCCTAACCGGGGAGCTGTTTTTT.

The chain employs TRBV21-1 and TRBJ2-4; TRBD1, the D gene given by the table, was not confirmed from the DNA. The assigned J gene may be wrong: the sequence end matches TRBJ2-7 better. TRBV21-1 is marked as a pseudogene. The CDR3 runs to 15 residues. The CDR3 loop reads CASSRPGTGDCEQYF. The CDR3 DNA reads TGTGCCAGCAGCCGTCCCGGGACAGGGGATTGCGAGCAGTACTTC.

This clonotype was counted between two and nine times. The V and J genes are TRBV10-2 and TRBJ2-1, with a possible D match to TRBD2 (6 bases). Trimming cost V 7 bases and J 2 bases, with 9 bases left between them. The CDR3 length is 13 residues. From germline, CDR1 is WSHSY and CDR2 SAAADI. The CDR3 reads CASTGLTYNEQFF. The CDR3 DNA reads TGCGCCAGCACGGGACTTACCTACAATGAGCAGTTCTTC.

This clonotype was counted a few times. The rearrangement uses TRBV12-3 or TRBV12-4 and TRBJ2-6; the match to TRBD1 covers 11 bases. The CDR3 is made up of 18 amino acids. Unmatched junction bases numbered 6, after V lost 5 bases and J lost 0 bases. This chain's CDR3 is CASSPQGTGGSGANVLTF. The CDR3, as DNA: TGTGCCAGCAGTCCCCAAGGGACAGGGGGCTCTGGGGCCAACGTCCTGACTTTC.

CDR3: CASSEGQTNNQPQHF. The CDR3 coding sequence is TGTGCCAGCAGCGAGGGACAGACCAACAATCAGCCCCAGCATTTT. The chain joins TRBV2 to TRBJ1-5; 7 bases line up with TRBD1. V was clipped by 6 bases and J by 3 bases; unmatched bases: 8. Germline values: CDR1 SNHLY, CDR2 FYNNEI. The CDR3 runs 15 residues.

The sample holds one count of this clonotype. In DNA form, the CDR3 reads TGTGCCAGCAGTTTAGCTATGACTCCTCTACTTGAGCAGTTCTTC. Its protein is CASSLAMTPLLEQFF. The rearrangement joins TRBV12-3 or TRBV12-4 to TRBJ2-1; D is unclear. Trimming removed 0 bases at V and 9 bases at J, with 15 bases between. CDR3 length: 15 amino acids.

The V and J genes are TRBV10-3 and TRBJ2-7; 9 bases align to TRBD2. This CDR3 has 16 residues. V shed 4 bases and J 4 bases; nucleotides not matched to a gene: 11. Germline V lookup: CDR1 ENHRY, CDR2 SYGVKD. In DNA form, the CDR3 reads TGTGCCATCAGTGGGCGGGGGGGGGTCATTGGTTACGAGCAGTACTTC. It translates to CAISGRGGVIGYEQYF.

This rearrangement joins TRBV7-9 to TRBJ2-7; tentatively, D is TRBD1 or TRBD2 (6 bases each). This CDR3 has 16 residues. V was shortened by 0 bases and J by 3 bases, with 15 bases between the two germline ends. Germline CDR1 is SEHNR and CDR2 is FQNEAQ (reference sequence). The CDR3 is CASSLATFGGSYEQYF. CDR3 nucleotide sequence: TGTGCCAGCAGCTTAGCGACTTTCGGGGGCAGCTACGAGCAGTACTTC.

V and J are TRBV4-1 and TRBJ2-1; tentatively, D is TRBD2 (5 bases). The CDR3 runs to 16 residues. The ends were cut back, 0 bases at V and 10 bases at J, with 19 bases in the middle. The germline CDR1 and CDR2 sequences are MGHRA and YSYEKL. In DNA, the CDR3 is TGCGCCAGCAGCCAAGATCTAGGGTACTCCGGGAAAGAGCAGTTCTTC. It encodes CASSQDLGYSGKEQFF.

The DNA for the CDR3 is TGTGCCAGCAGCTTATTGGGAGGGGGCTATGGCTACACCTTC. This translates into CASSLLGGGYGYTF. The chain recombines TRBV7-9 with TRBJ1-2; D possibly corresponds to TRBD1 (6 bases). The CDR3 sequence is 14 residues long. CDR1 and CDR2 (germline): SEHNR, FQNEAQ (reference sequence). The ends were cut back, 2 bases at V and 4 bases at J, with 11 bases in the middle.

The gene calls are TRBV5-6 and TRBJ2-3; tentatively, D is TRBD2 (6 bases). Germline CDR1 and CDR2: SGHDT and YYEEEE. Trimming took off 4 bases at V and 6 bases at J, with 12 bases between the two ends. This CDR3 has 13 amino acids. The chain's CDR3 is CASSGDSRDTQYF. CDR3 coding DNA: TGTGCCAGCAGCGGGGACTCCCGTGATACGCAGTATTTT.

In this sample, this clonotype turned up a few times. The V call is TRBV6-5, the J call TRBJ2-6; maybe TRBD1 (6 bases). The CDR3 is 19 residues long. CDR1 is MNHEY, CDR2 SVGAGI, per germline. V was cut by 0 bases and J by 0 bases, with 15 bases left in between. CDR3 nucleotide sequence: TGTGCCAGCAGTTACTCTCGGGTGACAGGAGACTCTGGGGCCAACGTCCTGACTTTC. It yields the protein CASSYSRVTGDSGANVLTF.

This clonotype was seen a handful of times. The chain employs TRBV10-3 and TRBJ2-1, with D unresolved. Trimming removed 8 bases at V and 6 bases at J, with 11 bases between. CDR1 is ENHRY, CDR2 SYGVKD, per germline. The CDR3 has 12 amino acids. In nucleotides, the CDR3 is TGTGCCATCGTGTCGACCGGCAATGAGCAGTTCTTC. Translating gives CAIVSTGNEQFF.

This clonotype was seen a handful of times. The rearrangement links TRBV20-1 to TRBJ1-2; D gene uncertain. This CDR3 region has 13 residues. CDR1 DFQATT and CDR2 SNEGSKA come from the germline V gene (reference sequence). Trimming shortened V by 0 bases and J by 8 bases, and 13 bases separated the two germline ends. DNA for the CDR3: TGCAGTGCTAGAGAGGGATCTGGGATGGGCTACACCTTC. Translation: CSAREGSGMGYTF.

This chain joins TRBV29-1 and TRBJ2-2; TRBD1 matches at 9 bases. V lost 0 bases, J lost 2 bases, and 7 bases stayed unmatched. The length of the CDR3 is 17 residues. Germline CDR1 is SQVTM and CDR2 is ANQGSEA. The CDR3 loop reads CSVEEHRTGVNTGELFF. DNA for the CDR3: TGCAGCGTTGAAGAGCACAGGACAGGGGTTAACACCGGGGAGCTGTTTTTT.

The table lists this clonotype with a few counts. The chain couples TRBV5-1 to TRBJ2-1, with 13 bases matching TRBD2. This CDR3 has 15 residues. The trim removed 4 bases at V and 6 bases at J, leaving 4 bases unmatched. The germline gives CDR1 SGHRS, CDR2 YFSETQ. CDR3 bases: TGCGCCAGCAGCCAGGGACTAGCGGGAATCAATGAGCAGTTCTTC. Translated: CASSQGLAGINEQFF. The variable domain in full, with the rest retrieved from reference TRBV5-1 and TRBJ2-1, is KAGVTQTPRYLIKTRGQQVTLSCSPISGHRSVSWYQQTPGQGLQFLFEYFSETQRNKGNFPGRFSGRQFSNSRSEMNVSTLELGDSALYLCASSQGLAGINEQFFGPGTRLTVL.

The chain joins TRBV4-3 to TRBJ2-1, with 9 bases lining up with TRBD2. This CDR3 spans 19 amino acids. With V trimmed by 0 bases and J by 7 bases, 16 bases remained unmatched. The V gene's germline CDR1 is LGHNA and CDR2 YSLEER. CDR3 DNA sequence: TGCGCCAGCAGCCAAGATAGGGATGGCGGGGGGGGAATACAAAATGAGCAGTTCTTC. This gives the protein CASSQDRDGGGGIQNEQFF.

This chain uses TRBV5-1 with TRBJ2-5, with D maybe TRBD1 (6 bases). CDR1 and CDR2 (germline): SGHRS, YFSETQ. V shed 0 bases and J shed 5 bases, with 11 bases lying between them. The CDR3 sequence is 14 residues long. CDR3 sequence reads: CASSLATGWETQYF. CDR3 coding DNA: TGCGCCAGCAGCTTGGCAACAGGGTGGGAGACCCAGTACTTC.

This chain links TRBV19 with TRBJ1-2; D is perhaps TRBD1 (6 bases). The length of the CDR3 is 15 residues. The germline CDR1 and CDR2 sequences are LNHDA and SQIVND (reference sequence). Deletions cut 5 bases from V and 8 bases from J, with 21 bases between. CDR3 coding DNA: TGTGCCAGTAGTGCGACCCGGACAGTATGGAGCGGCTACACCTTC. This codes for CASSATRTVWSGYTF.

This clonotype was recorded a few times. The genes are TRBV27 and TRBJ1-4; D not certain. The CDR3 has 14 amino acids. Trimming removed 2 bases at V and 3 bases at J, with 7 bases between. Per germline, CDR1 MNHEY and CDR2 SMNVEV (reference sequence). In DNA, the CDR3 is TGTGCCAGCAGTTTAGTCCAGCCTAATGAAAAACTGTTTTTT. Its protein is CASSLVQPNEKLFF.

The gene calls are TRBV7-2 and TRBJ2-1; D may be TRBD2 (6 bases). The length of the CDR3 is 13 residues. With 5 bases removed from V and 6 bases from J, the gap between germline ends came to 11 bases. Germline V gives CDR1 SGHTA, CDR2 FQGNSA. The CDR3 region has the DNA TGTGCCAGCAGCGTCATGACTAGCAATGAGCAGTTCTTC. It is translated as CASSVMTSNEQFF.

CDR3 in amino acids: CASGGELPYEQYF. The CDR3 DNA is TGTGCCAGCGGGGGGGAACTGCCCTACGAGCAGTACTTC. The chain uses TRBV6-2 or TRBV6-3 and TRBJ2-4, with 7 bases aligning to TRBD2. The J call is in doubt because the DNA end fits TRBJ2-7 better. Germline CDR1 is MNHEY and CDR2 is SVGEGT. This CDR3 has 13 amino acids.

The chain is built from TRBV5-1 and TRBJ2-7; TRBD1 aligns across 9 bases. The length of the CDR3 is 15 residues. J lost 7 bases, V lost 4 bases, and 12 bases had no gene match. From germline, CDR1 is SGHRS and CDR2 YFSETQ. As DNA, the CDR3 is TGCGCCAGCAGCCCCGGACAGGGGTTAGTAAGGGAGCAGTACTTC. This translates into CASSPGQGLVREQYF.

J is TRBJ2-2 and V is TRBV20-1; possibly TRBD2 for D (7 bases). The CDR3 length is 17 residues. Trimming left V 1 base short and J 0 bases short, with 15 bases between. Germline CDR1 reads DFQATT; CDR2 reads SNEGSKA (reference sequence). CDR3 loop: CSARGLGGAPNTGELFF. The CDR3 DNA follows: TGCAGTGCTAGAGGACTGGGGGGGGCACCGAACACCGGGGAGCTGTTTTTT.